One sample yielded the 28 T cell receptor beta chains listed below, sequenced in a study of T cells in Graves' hyperthyroidism and ophthalmopathy. Researchers amplified the TCR beta CDR3 regions from RNA transcripts. The primer set for the first-round RT-PCR of the TCR CDR3 was HTBI. TCRdb ran MiXCR on the multiplex PCR reads and lists one entry per CDR3 protein. The repertoire includes roughly 93,000 distinct CDR3 sequences, roughly 56% of them detected once, and 27% sits in the top ten. The sequenced sample was blood. The receptors shown here come from a woman aged 40-49 years with Graves' hyperthyroidism.

This clonotype was counted a few times. The chain has TRBV7-8 and TRBJ1-1, with 11 bases aligning to TRBD1. The CDR3 runs 17 residues. Germline V gene sequence: CDR1 SGHVS, CDR2 FQNEAQ. Unmatched junction bases numbered 10, after V lost 6 bases and J lost 1 base. CDR3 amino acids: CASRPLGQGAENTEAFF. The CDR3 DNA sequence: TGTGCCAGCAGACCTCTTGGACAGGGGGCCGAGAACACTGAAGCTTTCTTT.

The chain has TRBV7-2 and TRBJ1-1, with TRBD1 matching over 8 bases. Germline V gene lookup returns CDR1 SGHTA and CDR2 FQGNSA. V shed 3 bases, J shed 1 base, and the junction held 19 bases outside the gene matches. CDR3 length: 20 residues. The CDR3 protein is CASSFVQGALGPYGNTEAFF. As DNA, the CDR3 is TGTGCCAGCAGCTTTGTTCAGGGGGCGCTAGGGCCTTACGGGAACACTGAAGCTTTCTTT.

The chain uses TRBV20-1 and TRBJ2-7, with D perhaps being TRBD1 or TRBD2 (5 bases each). The V end was cut by 3 bases, the J end by 0 bases, with 12 bases between. From germline, CDR1 is DFQATT and CDR2 SNEGSKA (reference sequence). The CDR3 contains 14 residues. Here the CDR3 DNA reads TGCAGTGCTAGCCGGGACGGAGGCTCCTACGAGCAGTACTTC. Residues: CSASRDGGSYEQYF.

This chain joins TRBV5-1 and TRBJ2-6; 8 nucleotides agree with TRBD1. Looked up from germline, CDR1 is SGHRS and CDR2 is YFSETQ. This CDR3 has 17 amino acids. The V gene end was trimmed by 5 bases and the J gene end by 0 bases; junction bases not matched to a gene: 7. The CDR3 bases are TGCGCCAGCAGGGACGGGACAGGAAACTCTGGGGCCAACGTCCTGACTTTC. Its translation is CASRDGTGNSGANVLTF.

This sequence joins TRBV10-3 and TRBJ1-1, with a tentative D call TRBD1 (5 bases). The germline CDR1 and CDR2 sequences are ENHRY and SYGVKD. V was pared by 4 bases and J by 1 base, with 10 bases between. This CDR3 spans 14 amino acids. CDR3: CAISAGGTNTEAFF. CDR3 nucleotide sequence: TGTGCCATCAGTGCTGGGGGGACGAACACTGAAGCTTTCTTT.

This clonotype was found many times. The chain uses TRBV9 and TRBJ1-3, with D tentatively TRBD1 (5 bases). Germline-derived CDR1 and CDR2 are SGDLS and YYNGEE. This CDR3 is built from 15 residues. V gave up 0 bases and J gave up 1 base, with 8 bases separating them. The CDR3 DNA is TGTGCCAGCAGCGTAGGGACAAGTTCTGGAAACACCATATATTTT. Protein product: CASSVGTSSGNTIYF.

This clonotype appeared many times. The chain uses TRBV6-1 and TRBJ1-2; D is perhaps TRBD1 (6 bases). The V gene lost 1 base and the J gene lost 4 bases, with 13 bases spanning the gap. This CDR3 region has 15 residues. Germline-derived CDR1 and CDR2 are MNHNS and SASEGT. The DNA for the CDR3 is TGTGCCAGCAGTGAAGGGACAGAGGGCGGCTATGGCTACACCTTC. As protein: CASSEGTEGGYGYTF.

This clonotype was detected only a few times. The chain recombines TRBV9 with TRBJ1-5, with D possibly matching TRBD1 (5 bases). Deletions cut 3 bases from V and 11 bases from J, with 12 bases between. Germline V gene lookup returns CDR1 SGDLS and CDR2 YYNGEE. The CDR3 runs to 12 residues. The CDR3 sequence: CASSAGRETQHF. DNA of the CDR3: TGTGCCAGCAGCGCCGGCAGGGAGACCCAGCATTTT.

The chain has TRBV29-1 and TRBJ2-7, with TRBD2 identical over 9 bases. The CDR3 has 12 amino acids. The germline V gene has CDR1 SQVTM and CDR2 ANQGSEA. J gave up 6 bases and V 7 bases, and 7 bases lay outside the gene matches. This CDR3 is CSAAGGAGEQYF. The DNA of the CDR3 is TGCAGCGCCGCGGGGGGGGCGGGCGAGCAGTACTTC.

Points on this clonotype: This CDR3 is missing its conserved last phenylalanine or tryptophan, likely due to a read error. The gene calls are TRBV4-1 and TRBJ2-7; TRBD1 might be the D (5 bases). This CDR3 region has 13 residues. Germline V gene data show CDR1 as MGHRA and CDR2 as YSYEKL. V shed 0 bases and J shed 2 bases, with 5 bases lying between them. The CDR3 sequence is CASSQDRAYEQYS. The CDR3 nucleotides are TGCGCCAGCAGCCAAGACAGGGCCTACGAGCAGTACTCC.

Ten or more counts support this clonotype. This chain links TRBV24-1 with TRBJ2-5, with 7 nucleotides matching TRBD1. Germline CDR1 is KGHDR and CDR2 is SFDVKD. V was pared by 0 bases and J by 1 base, with 1 base of the junction left unmatched. The CDR3 totals 15 residues. The CDR3 loop is CATSDLGTVQETQYF. As DNA, the CDR3 is TGTGCCACCAGTGATTTGGGGACAGTCCAAGAGACCCAGTACTTC.

The chain carries TRBV7-9 and TRBJ1-5; 9 positions match TRBD1. V gave up 2 bases and J gave up 2 bases; unmatched junction bases: 10. There are 18 residues in the CDR3. Germline V CDR1 and CDR2: SEHNR, FQNEAQ (reference sequence). The CDR3 DNA follows: TGTGCCAGCAGCTTAAGGGACAGGGTGGCTGAAGGCAATCAGCCCCAGCATTTT. It codes for CASSLRDRVAEGNQPQHF.

This clonotype was counted at least ten times. The genes are TRBV2 and TRBJ1-2, with D perhaps matching TRBD1 (6 bases). CDR3 length: 14 residues. The germline V and J ends were trimmed by 8 bases and 2 bases, with 15 bases remaining between them. Germline CDR1 SNHLY, CDR2 FYNNEI. The CDR3 reads CASVDRNINYGYTF. In DNA, the CDR3 is TGTGCCAGCGTTGACAGGAATATAAACTATGGCTACACCTTC.

This clonotype was counted ten times or more. CDR3 amino acids: CASKEGTDISPLHF. For the CDR3, the DNA is TGTGCCAGCAAGGAAGGGACAGATATTTCACCCCTCCACTTT. The V and J genes are TRBV7-2 and TRBJ1-6; 7 nucleotides agree with TRBD1. The CDR3 is made up of 14 amino acids. Trimming cost V 7 bases and J 9 bases; bases outside gene matches: 9. Germline assignment: CDR1 SGHTA and CDR2 FQGNSA.

A remark on this clonotype: This sequence may be a read error, since a much larger clone differs from it by one base. The chain carries TRBV20-1 and TRBJ2-2, with 9 bases identical to TRBD2. Germline V CDR1 and CDR2: DFQATT, SNEGSKA (reference sequence). V lost 1 base and J lost 4; bases outside the gene matches: 1. CDR3 size: 14 residues. The CDR3 region is CSARASGITGELFF. The CDR3 bases are TGCAGTGCTAGAGCTAGCGGGATCACCGGGGAGCTGTTTTTT.

There are a few counts of this clonotype. The gene calls are TRBV25-1 and TRBJ1-1; a weak D match, TRBD1 (5 bases). V was clipped by 4 bases and J by 7 bases, with 16 bases between them. CDR1 is MGHDK, CDR2 SYGVNS, per germline. The CDR3 extends over 14 amino acids. The DNA of the CDR3 is TGTGCCAGCAGTGCTAGTCAGGGCAGAGGTGAAGCTTTCTTT. Translated, it gives CASSASQGRGEAFF.

J is TRBJ1-2 and V is TRBV29-1; 7 nucleotides line up with TRBD1. This CDR3 has 12 residues. The V segment lost 8 bases and the J segment 5 bases; nucleotides outside the gene matches: 8. The germline CDR1 and CDR2 sequences are SQVTM and ANQGSEA. In nucleotides, the CDR3 is TGCAGCCCAGGGACAGATCCTTATGGCTACACCTTC. It translates to CSPGTDPYGYTF.

The sample holds one count of this clonotype. A junction boundary mismatches the germline segment, possibly from a read error. This chain joins TRBV7-3 and TRBJ2-5, with D perhaps matching TRBD1 (6 bases). The V gene's germline CDR1 is SGHTA and CDR2 FQGTGA. The CDR3 extends over 17 amino acids. CDR3 region: CASSSSGGGRVQDTQCF. The DNA for the CDR3 is TGTGCCAGCAGCTCTAGTGGGGGCGGGCGTGTACAAGATACCCAGTGCTTC.

This clonotype was picked up many times. This rearrangement joins TRBV20-1 to TRBJ1-2; D is unresolved. Looked up from germline, CDR1 is DFQATT and CDR2 is SNEGSKA (reference sequence). The V gene lost 3 bases and the J gene lost 5 bases, with 10 bases spanning the gap. The CDR3 loop spans 12 amino acids. The CDR3 bases are TGCAGTGCTAGCGGCCACTCATATGGCTACACCTTC. As protein: CSASGHSYGYTF.

A few counts support this clonotype. The genes are TRBV20-1 and TRBJ2-3; 8 bases are shared with TRBD2. Germline CDR1 and CDR2: DFQATT and SNEGSKA (reference sequence). This CDR3 contains 13 residues. V lost 2 bases and J lost 6; bases outside the gene matches: 4. CDR3 residues: CSARQTSVDTQYF. The CDR3 nucleotides are TGCAGTGCTAGACAGACTAGCGTGGATACGCAGTATTTT.

This chain links TRBV6-5 with TRBJ2-7; unclear D gene. Germline CDR1 MNHEY, CDR2 SVGAGI. The CDR3 is 13 residues long. V was cut by 5 bases and J by 3 bases, with 11 bases left in between. The CDR3 region has the DNA TGTGCCAGCAGTCCCTCCCTCCTCTACGAGCAGTACTTC. Translated: CASSPSLLYEQYF.

In this sample, this clonotype turned up once. Possible read error: a much larger clone is one base away. The CDR3 reads CASSQQTGASARCGYTF. For the CDR3, the DNA is TGCGCCAGCAGCCAGCAAACCGGGGCCTCAGCGAGATGTGGCTACACCTTC. The rearrangement links TRBV10-2 to TRBJ1-2; perhaps TRBD1 as D (5 bases). The CDR3 loop spans 17 amino acids. The germline CDR1 and CDR2 sequences are WSHSY and SAAADI. V lost 6 bases and J lost 7, with 27 bases in between.

V gene TRBV5-1 combines with J gene TRBJ1-1, with D hard to call. The CDR3 extends over 13 amino acids. Trimming pared 5 bases from V and 0 bases from J, leaving 8 bases between. CDR1 and CDR2 from the germline V gene are SGHRS and YFSETQ. Written as DNA, the CDR3 is TGCGCCAGCAGGCGGACCCTGAACACTGAAGCTTTCTTT. Residues: CASRRTLNTEAFF.

The chain combines TRBV20-1 with TRBJ1-5, with TRBD1 as a possible D gene (6 bases). Germline V gene sequence: CDR1 DFQATT, CDR2 SNEGSKA (reference sequence). The CDR3 has 12 amino acids. The CDR3 here is CSVAGVQETQHF. The CDR3 bases are TGCAGCGTTGCAGGGGTTCAAGAGACCCAGCATTTT.

J is TRBJ2-7 and V is TRBV10-3; no firm D call. The CDR3 consists of 11 residues. The germline V and J ends were trimmed by 9 bases and 4 bases, with 10 bases remaining between them. CDR1 ENHRY and CDR2 SYGVKD come from the germline V gene. The CDR3 loop is CAIRDGYEQYF. As DNA, the CDR3 is TGTGCCATAAGAGACGGGTACGAGCAGTACTTC.

The chain recombines TRBV29-1 with TRBJ1-2, with 9 bases identical to TRBD1. CDR3 length: 14 residues. Per germline, CDR1 SQVTM and CDR2 ANQGSEA. Losses at the gene ends were 5 bases for V and 4 bases for J; bases not matched to a gene: 8. CDR3 coding DNA: TGCAGCGTTCGAACCACAGGGGGCTTCTATGGCTACACCTTC. Its translation is CSVRTTGGFYGYTF.

This clonotype was counted many times. The chain couples TRBV9 to TRBJ2-7; a weak D match, TRBD1 (5 bases). V was shortened by 4 bases and J by 4 bases, with 15 bases between the two germline ends. The germline V gene has CDR1 SGDLS and CDR2 YYNGEE. The CDR3 spans 14 residues. The CDR3 reads CASSPRATAYEQYF. CDR3 in DNA: TGTGCCAGCAGCCCCAGGGCCACGGCTTACGAGCAGTACTTC. Based on the CDR3 plus reference TRBV9 and TRBJ2-7, the full variable domain is DSGVTQTPKHLITATGQRVTLRCSPRSGDLSVYWYQQSLDQGLQFLIQYYNGEERAKGNILERFSAQQFPDLHSELNLSSLELGDSALYFCASSPRATAYEQYFGPGTRLTVT.

The rearrangement links TRBV11-2 to TRBJ1-6; 9 bases agree with TRBD1. The germline gives CDR1 SGHAT, CDR2 FQNNGV. CDR3 length: 16 residues. With 5 bases clipped from V and 7 bases from J, the junction kept 9 bases outside the gene matches. The CDR3 sequence: CASSPGQGFYNSPLHF. The DNA of the CDR3 is TGTGCCAGCAGCCCTGGACAGGGGTTCTACAATTCACCCCTCCACTTT.